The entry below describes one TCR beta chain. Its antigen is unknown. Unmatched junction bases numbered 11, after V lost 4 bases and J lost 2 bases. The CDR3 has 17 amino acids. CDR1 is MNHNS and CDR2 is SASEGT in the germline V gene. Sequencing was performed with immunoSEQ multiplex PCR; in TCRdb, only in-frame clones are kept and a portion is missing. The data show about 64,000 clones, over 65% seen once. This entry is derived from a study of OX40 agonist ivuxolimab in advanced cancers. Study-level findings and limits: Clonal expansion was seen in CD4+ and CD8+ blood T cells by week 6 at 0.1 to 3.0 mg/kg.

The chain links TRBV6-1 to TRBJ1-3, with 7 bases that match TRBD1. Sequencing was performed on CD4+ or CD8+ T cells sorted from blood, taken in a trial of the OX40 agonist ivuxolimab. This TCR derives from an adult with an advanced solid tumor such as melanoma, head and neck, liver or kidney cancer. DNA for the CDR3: TGTGCCAGCAGTGGATACAGGGGCCGGTCCGCTGGAAACACCATATATTTT. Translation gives CASSGYRGRSAGNTIYF.